This T cell receptor (beta chain) was identified in a study of cytomegalovirus exposure and HLA in healthy donors. Study observations and caveats: Across donors, sequencing depth was assumed by presence/absence analyses to be roughly uniform.

Primers for the PCR totalled 60 Vbeta and 13 Jbeta. Produced via immunoSEQ multiplex PCR; TCRdb's table is partial and in-frame only. This sample yields some 120,000 clones, of which 70% to 85% are seen a single time; roughly 3.5% belongs to the top ten. Germline lookup yields CDR1 PRHDT and CDR2 FYEKMQ (reference sequence). This CDR3 spans 14 amino acids. V lost 2 bases and J lost 4, with 12 bases in between. Remarks on this clone: What it binds is unknown.

The sequencing input was PBMCs. The TCR originated in a human donor in good health. V is TRBV13 and J is TRBJ2-7; tentatively, D is TRBD2 (7 bases). In DNA, the CDR3 is TGTGCCAGCAGCTTAACTAGGGGGGGGTACGAGCAGTACTTC. Translating gives CASSLTRGGYEQYF.